These 32 T cell receptor beta chains share one sample of origin, sequenced in a study of human T cells and chemical hapten exposure. Using its own MiXCR run on the RACE reads, TCRdb lists one record per CDR3 protein. The sample shows under 300,000 distinct CDR3 sequences, 7.7% of them seen only once. This sample's time point: pre-sensitization, week 0. Treatment defined: therapeutic diphenylcyclopropenone sensitization with weekly scalp DPC. This sample comprised whole blood, obtained in connection with sensitization to the hapten diphenylcyclopropenone (DPC). The receptor set was obtained from a man aged 18 to 30 with alopecia areata. Some clones in this sample may be carry-over from other donors' samples.

This sequence joins TRBV20-1 and TRBJ2-3, with TRBD2 as a possible D gene (5 bases). This CDR3 spans 14 amino acids. Trimming cost V 3 bases and J 5 bases, with 15 bases left between them. The germline V gene encodes CDR1 DFQATT and CDR2 SNEGSKA (reference sequence). The CDR3 reads CSASTALAGDTQYF. In nucleotides, the CDR3 is TGCAGTGCTAGCACAGCTCTTGCGGGAGATACGCAGTATTTT.

This clonotype was detected ten times or more. The chain carries TRBV5-1 and TRBJ2-7, with 7 bases identical to TRBD1. V shed 4 bases, J shed 6 bases, and the junction held 10 bases outside the gene matches. The germline CDR1 and CDR2 sequences are SGHRS and YFSETQ. The CDR3 is 14 amino acids. CDR3 protein: CASSTKATGAEQYF. CDR3 DNA: TGCGCCAGCAGCACAAAAGCAACAGGGGCCGAGCAGTACTTC.

This clonotype was seen repeatedly, ten times or more. The chain uses TRBV28 and TRBJ2-3; unclear D gene. The V end was cut by 8 bases, the J end by 0 bases, with 9 bases between. The CDR3 consists of 13 residues. Germline CDR1 is MDHEN and CDR2 is SYDVKM. CDR3 nucleotides: TGTGCCAGCCCCTATCGTAGCACAGATACGCAGTATTTT. Translation: CASPYRSTDTQYF.

The rearrangement links TRBV7-3 to TRBJ2-2, with TRBD2 identical over 10 bases. The ends lost 5 bases at V and 3 bases at J; junction bases unmatched: 12. The CDR3 length is 18 residues. Per the germline V gene, CDR1 is SGHTA and CDR2 is FQGTGA. Here the CDR3 reads CASSAGRLAGSDTGELFF. CDR3 sequence (DNA): TGTGCCAGCAGCGCGGGCCGACTAGCGGGTTCGGACACCGGGGAGCTGTTTTTT.

V is TRBV6-2 or TRBV6-3 and J is TRBJ2-3; D is unresolved. The V gene's germline CDR1 is MNHEY and CDR2 SVGEGT. This CDR3 comprises 14 residues. V was clipped by 7 bases and J by 0 bases, with 11 bases between them. CDR3: CASKRDSSTDTQYF. DNA for the CDR3: TGTGCCAGCAAAAGGGATAGTAGCACAGATACGCAGTATTTT.

This clonotype was counted at least ten times. This chain links TRBV6-5 with TRBJ2-1, with 10 bases that match TRBD1. CDR3 size: 16 residues. V shed 6 bases, J shed 6 bases, and the junction held 11 bases outside the gene matches. Germline-derived CDR1 and CDR2 are MNHEY and SVGAGI. The CDR3 sequence: CASSFTRGTGVNEQFF. The CDR3 region has the DNA TGTGCCAGCAGCTTTACTAGGGGGACAGGGGTCAATGAGCAGTTCTTC.

This clonotype was observed many times. This chain links TRBV4-3 with TRBJ2-1; tentative D call: TRBD1 (6 bases). CDR3 size: 13 residues. The germline CDR1 and CDR2 sequences are LGHNA and YSLEER. V lost 0 bases to trimming and J lost 10 bases, with 10 bases between them. CDR3 amino acids: CASSQDRGREQFF. CDR3 in DNA: TGCGCCAGCAGCCAAGACAGGGGTCGAGAGCAGTTCTTC.

This clonotype was counted many times. The J gene is TRBJ2-1, the V gene TRBV6-5; D is unclear. V was cut by 7 bases and J by 0 bases, with 7 bases left in between. Germline V gene data show CDR1 as MNHEY and CDR2 as SVGAGI. This CDR3 is 13 amino acids long. The CDR3 coding sequence is TGTGCCAGCAAAACGCCCTCCTACAATGAGCAGTTCTTC. Its translation: CASKTPSYNEQFF.

This chain uses TRBV29-1 with TRBJ1-4, with a tentative D call TRBD1 (6 bases). Per germline, CDR1 SQVTM and CDR2 ANQGSEA. This CDR3 region has 13 residues. V lost 6 bases and J lost 7, with 15 bases in between. The CDR3 protein is CSVRAGAREKLFF. CDR3 nucleotides: TGCAGCGTGCGGGCAGGGGCGCGTGAAAAACTGTTTTTT.

The chain employs TRBV14 and TRBJ1-1; D is ambiguous. Germline lookup yields CDR1 SGHDN and CDR2 FVKESK. The CDR3 consists of 14 residues. V was cut by 5 bases and J by 1 base, with 11 bases left in between. CDR3 bases: TGTGCCAGCAGCGTGGGAATGGGGAACACTGAAGCTTTCTTT. It translates to CASSVGMGNTEAFF.

This clonotype was seen more than once but under ten times. CDR3 in DNA: TGTGCCAGCAGTATTCAGAGATTAAGGGGGATGAACACTGAAGCTTTCTTT. Its translation is CASSIQRLRGMNTEAFF. The chain has TRBV27 and TRBJ1-1, with D perhaps matching TRBD1 (6 bases). Germline-derived CDR1 and CDR2 are MNHEY and SMNVEV (reference sequence). CDR3 length: 17 amino acids. V lost 5 bases to trimming and J lost 0 bases, with 19 bases between them.

In DNA, the CDR3 is TGTGCCAGCAGCCCCTCCGTCAGAGAGACCCAGTACTTC. Its translation is CASSPSVRETQYF. The rearrangement joins TRBV13 to TRBJ2-5; D uncertain. CDR3 length: 13 residues. V was cut by 5 bases and J by 4 bases, with 11 bases left in between. Germline-derived CDR1 and CDR2 are PRHDT and FYEKMQ (reference sequence).

This clonotype was counted at least ten times. The V and J genes are TRBV12-3 or TRBV12-4 and TRBJ2-2, with 9 bases lining up with TRBD2. The CDR3 consists of 15 residues. V shed 2 bases, J shed 4 bases, and the junction held 2 bases outside the gene matches. The CDR3 reads CASSLSGGSTGELFF. The CDR3 bases are TGTGCCAGCAGTTTAAGCGGGGGGAGCACCGGGGAGCTGTTTTTT.

This clonotype was found a few times. The chain carries TRBV25-1 and TRBJ1-5; 10 bases match TRBD1. The germline V gene encodes CDR1 MGHDK and CDR2 SYGVNS. With V trimmed by 8 bases and J by 5 bases, 6 bases remained unmatched. The CDR3 contains 14 residues. CDR3: CASRDRGFDQPQHF. DNA for the CDR3: TGTGCCAGCCGGGACAGGGGTTTCGATCAGCCCCAGCATTTT.

J is TRBJ1-1 and V is TRBV6-6, with a weak D call TRBD1 (5 bases). The germline V and J ends were trimmed by 5 bases and 5 bases, with 18 bases remaining between them. The CDR3 is made up of 15 amino acids. Germline loops: CDR1 MNHNY, CDR2 SVGAGI (reference sequence). DNA for the CDR3: TGTGCCAGCAGTCCCCTAGGGGCGCTCGGAACTGAAGCTTTCTTT. Protein sequence: CASSPLGALGTEAFF.

This clonotype was counted ten times or more. V is TRBV28 and J is TRBJ1-5; a possible D gene is TRBD1 (5 bases). The CDR3 sequence is 15 residues long. Germline CDR1 reads MDHEN; CDR2 reads SYDVKM. Trimming took 6 bases from V and 0 from J, leaving 12 bases between them. CDR3 residues: CASRTRQYSNQPQHF. For the CDR3, the DNA is TGTGCCAGCAGAACTAGACAGTATAGCAATCAGCCCCAGCATTTT.

The chain has TRBV18 and TRBJ1-2; D is unresolved. The germline V and J ends were trimmed by 6 bases and 3 bases, with 11 bases remaining between them. Germline CDR1 reads KGHSH; CDR2 reads LQKENI. The CDR3 is 13 amino acids. The CDR3 bases are TGTGCCAGCTCGAATCGGGGTCACTATGGCTACACCTTC. Encoded protein: CASSNRGHYGYTF.

This clonotype was recorded a few times. One end of the junction varies from germline; a read error may be responsible. The chain carries TRBV6-2 or TRBV6-3 and TRBJ2-1; TRBD2 matches at 9 bases. CDR3 size: 15 residues. Germline V gene lookup returns CDR1 MNHEY and CDR2 SVGEGT. The DNA of the CDR3 is TGTGCCAGCAGTTATGGGACTAGCTCCTACAATGAGCAGCTCTTC. Protein sequence: CASSYGTSSYNEQLF.

This clonotype appeared many times. CDR3 sequence: CASSWKTSGEQFF. For the CDR3, the DNA is TGCGCCAGCAGCTGGAAGACTAGCGGGGAGCAGTTCTTC. J is TRBJ2-1 and V is TRBV5-1, with 10 bases matching TRBD2. Germline CDR1 SGHRS, CDR2 YFSETQ. J lost 10 bases, V lost 3 bases, and 4 bases had no gene match. CDR3 length equals 13 residues.

The chain combines TRBV11-2 with TRBJ2-7; 10 nucleotides match TRBD1. CDR1 and CDR2 (germline): SGHAT, FQNNGV. The V gene end was trimmed by 6 bases and the J gene end by 5 bases; junction bases not matched to a gene: 4. CDR3 size: 13 residues. The CDR3 DNA reads TGTGCCAGCAGACCGACAGGGGGCAACGAGCAGTACTTC. Translated, it gives CASRPTGGNEQYF.

The chain has TRBV7-2 and TRBJ2-6; 7 bases agree with TRBD1. CDR1 and CDR2 from the germline V gene are SGHTA and FQGNSA. The CDR3 covers 20 residues. The ends lost 5 bases at V and 1 base at J; junction bases unmatched: 17. As DNA, the CDR3 is TGTGCCAGCAGCCGCCTTGGGGTGACACAGGGGTGGTCTGGGGCCAACGTCCTGACTTTC. Translating gives CASSRLGVTQGWSGANVLTF.

CDR3 nucleotide sequence: TGTGCCAGTGTCGACCCCTCTAGCTCCTACGAGCAGTACTTC. Translation gives CASVDPSSSYEQYF. This chain joins TRBV28 and TRBJ2-7; no firm D call. From germline, CDR1 is MDHEN and CDR2 SYDVKM. This CDR3 has 14 amino acids. Deletions cut 9 bases from V and 0 bases from J, with 15 bases between.

A few counts support this clonotype. The CDR3 here is CSVDGGTVNEKLFF. CDR3 DNA sequence: TGCAGCGTTGACGGGGGGACAGTGAATGAAAAACTGTTTTTT. J is TRBJ1-4 and V is TRBV29-1, with 7 bases matching TRBD1. Germline CDR1 is SQVTM and CDR2 is ANQGSEA. CDR3 length: 14 amino acids. The J segment lost 5 bases and the V segment lost 3 bases, leaving 6 bases of the junction unmatched.

This clonotype has a count of ten or more. The V and J genes are TRBV11-2 and TRBJ2-1; 9 positions match TRBD2. CDR1 is SGHAT and CDR2 is FQNNGV in the germline V gene. Unmatched junction bases numbered 1, after V lost 1 base and J lost 3 bases. The CDR3 extends over 15 amino acids. The DNA for the CDR3 is TGTGCCAGCAGCTTAGGTAGCGGGGGCTACAATGAGCAGTTCTTC. Its protein product is CASSLGSGGYNEQFF.

This chain links TRBV29-1 with TRBJ1-1, with D uncertain. The CDR3 runs 13 residues. The ends were cut back, 7 bases at V and 3 bases at J, with 15 bases in the middle. CDR1 is SQVTM and CDR2 is ANQGSEA in the germline V gene. The CDR3 sequence is CSARPQLYTEAFF. CDR3 nucleotide sequence: TGCAGCGCCAGACCACAGCTATACACTGAAGCTTTCTTT. Together with reference TRBV29-1 and TRBJ1-1, the CDR3 gives the full variable domain: SAVISQKPSRDICQRGTSLTIQCQVDSQVTMMFWYRQQPGQSLTLIATANQGSEATYESGFVIDKFPISRPNLTFSTLTVSNMSPEDSSIYLCSARPQLYTEAFFGQGTRLTVV.

This clonotype has more than one count but fewer than ten. The J gene is TRBJ2-1, the V gene TRBV12-3 or TRBV12-4; weak D call: TRBD1 (6 bases). This CDR3 has 13 residues. The V end was cut by 3 bases, the J end by 8 bases, with 11 bases between. The CDR3 sequence: CASSLSGADEQFF. CDR3 coding DNA: TGTGCCAGCAGTTTGTCAGGGGCCGATGAGCAGTTCTTC.

The chain has TRBV4-3 and TRBJ1-2; possible D gene TRBD1, 5 bases. The V end lost 0 bases, the J end lost 4 bases, and 6 bases lay between the germline ends. Per the germline V gene, CDR1 is LGHNA and CDR2 is YSLEER. CDR3 length: 13 amino acids. This CDR3 is CASSQEGVYGYTF. The DNA of the CDR3 is TGCGCCAGCAGCCAAGAAGGGGTCTATGGCTACACCTTC.

Ten or more counts support this clonotype. The J gene is TRBJ1-5, the V gene TRBV4-2, with 8 bases aligning to TRBD1. Germline values: CDR1 LGHNA, CDR2 YNFKEQ. The CDR3 has 15 residues. The V and J ends lost 3 bases and 4 bases, in that order; junction bases with no gene match: 5. CDR3 nucleotide sequence: TGTGCCAGCAGCCAGGGGACAGGCGAGAATCAGCCCCAGCATTTT. Translated: CASSQGTGENQPQHF.

This clonotype was detected many times. V usage is TRBV20-1 and J usage is TRBJ1-5; 8 positions agree with TRBD1. CDR1 and CDR2 from the germline V gene are DFQATT and SNEGSKA (reference sequence). The CDR3 spans 15 residues. Trimming removed 2 bases from V and 6 bases from J; junction bases left unmatched: 9. The CDR3 here is CSARQGAPDGQPQHF. The CDR3, as DNA: TGCAGTGCTAGACAGGGGGCGCCTGACGGTCAGCCCCAGCATTTT.

The rearrangement links TRBV12-3 or TRBV12-4 to TRBJ2-3; TRBD1 is a possible D gene (6 bases). The CDR3 is 14 amino acids. Deletions cut 6 bases from V and 5 bases from J, with 15 bases between. The CDR3: CASSRTDARDTQYF. DNA of the CDR3: TGTGCCAGCAGCCGGACAGACGCACGAGATACGCAGTATTTT.

This rearrangement joins TRBV11-2 to TRBJ1-1, with 9 bases matching TRBD1. With 4 bases clipped from V and 1 base from J, the junction kept 7 bases outside the gene matches. Germline V gives CDR1 SGHAT, CDR2 FQNNGV. There are 16 residues in the CDR3. CDR3 in amino acids: CASSSRGDRENTEAFF. The CDR3 DNA reads as TGTGCCAGCAGCTCCAGGGGGGACAGGGAGAACACTGAAGCTTTCTTT.

This clonotype has just a few counts. J is TRBJ1-2 and V is TRBV6-5; a weak D match, TRBD1 (5 bases). Trimming took off 4 bases at V and 1 base at J, with 16 bases between the two ends. The CDR3 extends over 16 amino acids. In germline, CDR1 is MNHEY, CDR2 SVGAGI. The CDR3 here is CASSSSSGGVNYGYTF. DNA for the CDR3: TGTGCCAGCAGTTCCTCTTCGGGGGGTGTTAACTATGGCTACACCTTC.